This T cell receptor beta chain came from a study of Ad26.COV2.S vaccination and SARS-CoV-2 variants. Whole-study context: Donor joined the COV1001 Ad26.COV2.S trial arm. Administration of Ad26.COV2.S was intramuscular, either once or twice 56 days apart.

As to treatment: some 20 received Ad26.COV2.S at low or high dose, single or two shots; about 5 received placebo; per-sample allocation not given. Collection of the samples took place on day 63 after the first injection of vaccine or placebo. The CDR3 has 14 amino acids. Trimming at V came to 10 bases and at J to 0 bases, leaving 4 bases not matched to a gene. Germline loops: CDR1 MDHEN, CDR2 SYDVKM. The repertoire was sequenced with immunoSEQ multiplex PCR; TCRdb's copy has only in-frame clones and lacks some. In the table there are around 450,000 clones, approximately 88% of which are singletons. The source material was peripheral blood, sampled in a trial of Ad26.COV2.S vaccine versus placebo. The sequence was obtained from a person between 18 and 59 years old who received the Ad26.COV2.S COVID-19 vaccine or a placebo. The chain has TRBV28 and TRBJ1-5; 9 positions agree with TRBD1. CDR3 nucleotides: TGTGCCACCATGGGACAGGGTAGCAATCAGCCCCAGCATTTT. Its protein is CATMGQGSNQPQHF. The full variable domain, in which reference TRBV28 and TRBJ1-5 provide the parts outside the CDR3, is DVKVTQSSRYLVKRTGEKVFLECVQDMDHENMFWYRQDPGLGLRLIYFSYDVKMKEKGDIPEGYSVSREKKERFSLILESASTNQTSMYLCATMGQGSNQPQHFGDGTRLSIL.